These 4 T cell receptor beta chains were all obtained from the same sample, sequenced in a study of T cells after yellow fever vaccination. Each CDR3 protein is one row after TCRdb ran MiXCR on the 5' RACE reads. The sample lists some 560,000 distinct CDR3 sequences, 17% occurring once. Specimen: PBMCs, collected around 5 days after the first yellow fever vaccination. These receptors came from a man aged 18-30 years who received the YFV17D yellow fever vaccine.

The chain is built from TRBV5-1 and TRBJ2-7, with a tentative D call TRBD1 (5 bases). CDR1 is SGHRS and CDR2 is YFSETQ in the germline V gene. The CDR3 contains 14 residues. The ends were cut back, 2 bases at V and 2 bases at J, with 11 bases in the middle. The CDR3 nucleotides are TGCGCCAGCAGCTTCGGACAATTCCCCTACGAGCAGTACTTC. Protein sequence: CASSFGQFPYEQYF.

This clonotype turned up a few times. This rearrangement joins TRBV6-6 to TRBJ1-5, with D unclear. V lost 2 bases and J 4 bases, leaving 6 bases between the germline ends. The CDR3 runs to 13 residues. Germline V gene sequence: CDR1 MNHNY, CDR2 SVGAGI (reference sequence). CDR3 DNA sequence: TGTGCCAGCAGTTACCAGGATAATCAGCCCCAGCATTTT. This translates into CASSYQDNQPQHF.

This clonotype was counted only a few times. The chain recombines TRBV12-3 or TRBV12-4 with TRBJ1-2, with D tentatively TRBD1 (6 bases). V lost 4 bases and J lost 2, with 14 bases in between. The CDR3 is made up of 15 amino acids. This CDR3 is CASSSAGTGNYGYTF. The CDR3 nucleotides are TGTGCCAGCAGTTCCGCCGGAACAGGGAACTATGGCTACACCTTC.

This sequence joins TRBV6-5 and TRBJ2-7, with D perhaps given as TRBD1 or TRBD2 (6 bases each). This CDR3 spans 17 amino acids. Germline CDR1 is MNHEY and CDR2 is SVGAGI. V lost 4 bases and J 0 bases, leaving 19 bases between the germline ends. This CDR3 is CASSFPAYEGGSYEQYF. In nucleotides, the CDR3 is TGTGCCAGCAGTTTCCCCGCGTACGAGGGGGGCTCCTACGAGCAGTACTTC.